The present TCR beta chain was sequenced within a study of T cells in Graves' hyperthyroidism and ophthalmopathy. Uncontrolled infection, other autoimmune disease, pregnancy or lactation led to exclusion. Clinical symptoms, serum thyroxine, TRAb, thyroid ultrasound and orbital computed tomography established diagnosis. Amplification targeted TCR beta CDR3 regions from RNA transcripts. An initial round of RT-PCR targeting the TCR CDR3 relied on the HTBI primer set. TCRdb used MiXCR to reprocess the multiplex PCR reads, holding one entry per CDR3 protein. The sample shows 300,000 to 450,000 distinct CDR3 sequences, approximately 15% of them seen only once. Broader study findings: Blood also carried most thyroid clonotypes expanded above 0.001. The model predicted ophthalmopathy a median approximately six months before onset.

At least ten counts were recorded for this clonotype. What it binds is not known. The TCR originated in a woman aged 60-75 years with Graves' hyperthyroidism. Source material: blood.

The CDR3 is CATRQASLDQPQHF. The CDR3 coding sequence is TGTGCCACCCGGCAGGCCAGTCTTGATCAGCCCCAGCATTTT. The rearrangement uses TRBV10-3 and TRBJ1-5; D is undetermined. The germline V gene has CDR1 ENHRY and CDR2 SYGVKD. The ends were cut back, 10 bases at V and 5 bases at J, with 18 bases in the middle. The CDR3 spans 14 residues.